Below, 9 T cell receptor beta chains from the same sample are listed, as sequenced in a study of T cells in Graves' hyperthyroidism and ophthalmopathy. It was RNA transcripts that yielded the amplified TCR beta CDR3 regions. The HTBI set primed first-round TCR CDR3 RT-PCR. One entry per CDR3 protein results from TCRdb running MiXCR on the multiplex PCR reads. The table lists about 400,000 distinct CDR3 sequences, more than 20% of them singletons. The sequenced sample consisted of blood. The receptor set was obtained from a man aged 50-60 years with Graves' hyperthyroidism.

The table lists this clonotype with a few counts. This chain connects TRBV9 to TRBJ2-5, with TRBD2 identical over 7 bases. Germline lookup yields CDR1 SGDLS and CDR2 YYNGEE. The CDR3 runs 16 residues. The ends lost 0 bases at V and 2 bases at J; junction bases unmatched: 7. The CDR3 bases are TGTGCCAGCAGCGTAGCCGGGGAGGGCGAGCAAGAGACCCAGTACTTC. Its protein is CASSVAGEGEQETQYF.

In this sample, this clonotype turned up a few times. Written as DNA, the CDR3 is TGTGCCAGCAGTTTCCAGAGGGGGATTAGCAATCAGCCCCAGCATTTT. This encodes CASSFQRGISNQPQHF. The chain combines TRBV12-3 or TRBV12-4 with TRBJ1-5; the D gene is possibly TRBD1 (6 bases). With 3 bases removed from V and 0 bases from J, the gap between germline ends came to 12 bases. This CDR3 is 16 amino acids long.

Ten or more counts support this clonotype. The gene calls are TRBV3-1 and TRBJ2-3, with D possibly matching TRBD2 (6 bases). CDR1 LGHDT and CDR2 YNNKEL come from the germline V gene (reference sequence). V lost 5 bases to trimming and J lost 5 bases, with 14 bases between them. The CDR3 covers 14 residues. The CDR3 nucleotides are TGTGCCAGCAGCTCTTATGTGGGAGGAGATACGCAGTATTTT. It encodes CASSSYVGGDTQYF.

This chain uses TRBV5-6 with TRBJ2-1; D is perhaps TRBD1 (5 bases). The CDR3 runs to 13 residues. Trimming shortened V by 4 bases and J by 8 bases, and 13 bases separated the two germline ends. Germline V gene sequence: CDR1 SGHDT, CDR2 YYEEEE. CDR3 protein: CASSIPRADEQFF. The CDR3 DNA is TGTGCCAGCAGCATACCCAGGGCGGATGAGCAGTTCTTC.

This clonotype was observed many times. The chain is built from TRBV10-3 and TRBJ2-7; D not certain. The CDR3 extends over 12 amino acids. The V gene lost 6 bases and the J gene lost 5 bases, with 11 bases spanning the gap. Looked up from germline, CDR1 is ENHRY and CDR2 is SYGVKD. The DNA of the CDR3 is TGTGCCATCAGGGGCGGTGGCGACGAGCAGTACTTC. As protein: CAIRGGGDEQYF.

The CDR3 loop is CASRPRGYGRLAGGTDTQYF. As DNA, the CDR3 is TGTGCCAGCAGACCCAGGGGTTATGGCAGGCTAGCGGGGGGCACAGATACGCAGTATTTT. This chain joins TRBV6-1 and TRBJ2-3; TRBD2 matches 10 bases. V lost 6 bases, J lost 1 base, and 19 bases stayed unmatched. Per the germline V gene, CDR1 is MNHNS and CDR2 is SASEGT. The CDR3 has 20 residues.

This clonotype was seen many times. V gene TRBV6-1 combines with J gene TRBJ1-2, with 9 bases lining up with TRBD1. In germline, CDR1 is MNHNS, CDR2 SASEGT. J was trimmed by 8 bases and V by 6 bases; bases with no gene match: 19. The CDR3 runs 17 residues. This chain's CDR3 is CASSDGTGRGYTGGYTF. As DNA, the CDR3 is TGTGCCAGCAGCGATGGGACAGGGCGCGGCTATACGGGGGGCTACACCTTC.

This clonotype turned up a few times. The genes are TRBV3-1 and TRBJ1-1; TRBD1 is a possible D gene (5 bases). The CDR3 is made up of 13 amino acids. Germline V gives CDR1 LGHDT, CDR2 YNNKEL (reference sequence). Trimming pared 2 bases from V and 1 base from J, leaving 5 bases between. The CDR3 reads CASSQTGNTEAFF. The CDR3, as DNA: TGTGCCAGCAGCCAAACAGGGAACACTGAAGCTTTCTTT.

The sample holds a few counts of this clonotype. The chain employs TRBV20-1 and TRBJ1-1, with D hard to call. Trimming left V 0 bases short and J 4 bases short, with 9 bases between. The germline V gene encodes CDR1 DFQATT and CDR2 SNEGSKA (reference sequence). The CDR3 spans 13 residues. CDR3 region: CSARDIMGTEAFF. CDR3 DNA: TGCAGTGCTAGAGATATAATGGGCACTGAAGCTTTCTTT.